This TCR beta chain was identified in a study of T cell changes during pregnancy in multiple sclerosis. Measured with immunoSEQ multiplex PCR; TCRdb has only the in-frame clones, and not every one. Of 59,000 or so clones in the sample, more than 85% were seen once. The sequences come from peripheral blood, collected in the third trimester of pregnancy. The source of this sequence is a female donor in good health, enrolled as a control in a pregnancy study.

Here the CDR3 reads CASSFTTGIKDTQYF. CDR3 in DNA: TGCGCCAGCAGCTTTACGACAGGGATTAAAGATACGCAGTATTTT. This chain uses TRBV5-1 with TRBJ2-3, with TRBD1 matching over 7 bases. Losses at the gene ends were 2 bases for V and 5 bases for J; bases not matched to a gene: 8. Germline CDR1 and CDR2: SGHRS and YFSETQ. The CDR3 has 15 amino acids.